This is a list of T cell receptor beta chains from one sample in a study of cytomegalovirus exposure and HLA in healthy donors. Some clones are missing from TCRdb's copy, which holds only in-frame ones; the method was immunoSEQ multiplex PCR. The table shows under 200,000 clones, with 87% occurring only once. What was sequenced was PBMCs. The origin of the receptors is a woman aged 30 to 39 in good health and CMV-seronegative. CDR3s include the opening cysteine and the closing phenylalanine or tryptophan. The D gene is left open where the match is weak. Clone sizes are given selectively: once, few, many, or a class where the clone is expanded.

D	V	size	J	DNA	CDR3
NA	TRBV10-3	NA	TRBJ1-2	TGTGCCATCAGTGGGACAGCCCTGGTTTATGGCTACACCTTC	CAISGTALVYGYTF
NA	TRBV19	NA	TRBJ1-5	TGTGCCAGTAGCCAGGGATCGAGCAATCAGCCCCAGCATTTT	CASSQGSSNQPQHF
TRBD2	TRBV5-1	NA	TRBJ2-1	TGCGCCAGCAGCCCCGTTATAGGAGCGGGAGTCCATGAGCAGTTCTTC	CASSPVIGAGVHEQFF
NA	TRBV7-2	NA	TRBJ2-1	TGTGCCAGCAGCCCCCCCGGGGTCAGCTCCTACAATGAGCAGTTCTTC	CASSPPGVSSYNEQFF
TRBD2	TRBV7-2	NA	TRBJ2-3	TGTGCCAGCAGATCTCATAGTGGGGGGGGAGGGACAGATACGCAGTATTTT	CASRSHSGGGGTDTQYF
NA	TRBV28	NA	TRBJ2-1	TGTGCCAGCAGTTTCCGCGGACTGGGGAATAATGAGCAGTTCTTC	CASSFRGLGNNEQFF
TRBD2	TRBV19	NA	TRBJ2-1	TGTGCCAGTAGTACTTCGACTAGCGGGGGGTTTCGTGAGCAGTTCTTC	CASSTSTSGGFREQFF
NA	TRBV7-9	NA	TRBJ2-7	TGTGCCAGCAGCTTCGAGGTTGGGGAGCAGTACTTC	CASSFEVGEQYF
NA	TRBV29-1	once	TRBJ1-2	TGCAGCGTCCGAGAGATTAGCTATGGCTACACCTTC	CSVREISYGYTF
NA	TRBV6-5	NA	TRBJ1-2	TGTGCCAGCAGTTACTCGCGGGATCCAGGCTATGGCTACACCTTC	CASSYSRDPGYGYTF
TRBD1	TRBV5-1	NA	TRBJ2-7	TGCGCCAGCAGCTTCGGGACAGGGGTGGATTACGAGCAGTACTTC	CASSFGTGVDYEQYF
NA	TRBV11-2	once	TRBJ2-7	TGTGCCAGCAGCTTAGTCTCAGGGGGGAGCGGCGAGCAGTACTTC	CASSLVSGGSGEQYF
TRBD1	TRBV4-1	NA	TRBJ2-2	TGCGCCAGCAGCCGCGAACAGGGGGCGGTCACCGGGGAGCTGTTTTTT	CASSREQGAVTGELFF
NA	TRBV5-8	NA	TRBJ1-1	TGTGCCAGCAGCTTTCCCGGAGCGGACACTGAAGCTTTCTTT	CASSFPGADTEAFF
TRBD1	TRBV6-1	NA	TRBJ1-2	TGTGCCAGCACAGGGGGGTCTAACTATGGCTACACCTTC	CASTGGSNYGYTF
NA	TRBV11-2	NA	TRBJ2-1	TGTGCCAGCAGCTTAGATCCGGGGGGCGAGCAGTTCTTC	CASSLDPGGEQFF
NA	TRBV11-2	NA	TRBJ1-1	TGTGCCAGCAGCCCACTCGGGAGGCCAGCTTTCTTT	CASSPLGRPAFF
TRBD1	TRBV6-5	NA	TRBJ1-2	TGTGCCAGCAGTTACTCCCGGGACAGGGGGCGGAATGGCTACACCTTC	CASSYSRDRGRNGYTF
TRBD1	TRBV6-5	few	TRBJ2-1	TGTGCCAGCACCGTCAAGGGGGCAGGCCGGCAGTTCTTC	CASTVKGAGRQFF
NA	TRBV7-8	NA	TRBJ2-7	TGTGCCAGCAGCTTAGCTCAGGCCTCCTACGAGCAGTACTTC	CASSLAQASYEQYF
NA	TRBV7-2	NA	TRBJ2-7	TGTGCCAGCAGCCTGCAGGCGGGGGCGTCCTACGAGCAGTACTTC	CASSLQAGASYEQYF
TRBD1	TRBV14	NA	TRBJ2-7	TGTGCCAGCAGCCAACTCCTGGGACAGGGCTACGAGCAGTACTTC	CASSQLLGQGYEQYF
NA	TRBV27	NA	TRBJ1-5	TGTGCCAGCAGTTTATACGTGGCAGGGAGGATGGTTAGCAATCAGCCCCAGCATTTT	CASSLYVAGRMVSNQPQHF
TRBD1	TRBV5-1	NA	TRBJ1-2	TGCGCCAGCAGCTTGCAGGACAGGGTGGATGGCTACACCTTC	CASSLQDRVDGYTF
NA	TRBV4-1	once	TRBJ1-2	TGCGCCAGCAGCCAAGTTGAGGGTCTTGGCTACACCTTC	CASSQVEGLGYTF
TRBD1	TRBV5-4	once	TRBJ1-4	TGTGCCAGCAGCTTGGGTTTACAGGGGGGAAATGAAAAACTGTTTTTT	CASSLGLQGGNEKLFF
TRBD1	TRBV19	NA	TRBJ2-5	TGTGCCAGTTCGAGGGACAGTTTAGAGACCCAGTACTTC	CASSRDSLETQYF
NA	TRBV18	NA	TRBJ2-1	TGTGCCAGCTCACGGACGGGGGTAGGGGAGCAGTTCTTC	CASSRTGVGEQFF
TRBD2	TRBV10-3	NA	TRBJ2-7	TGTGCCATCAGTGAGGGGACTAGCAACGAGCAGTACTTC	CAISEGTSNEQYF
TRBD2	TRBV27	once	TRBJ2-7	TGTGCCAGCAGTTTTCTCAGCGGGAGGGGGTACGAGCAGTACTTC	CASSFLSGRGYEQYF
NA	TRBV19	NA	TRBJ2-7	TGTGCCAGTAGTATTGGGCAGGGCTACGAGCAGTACTTC	CASSIGQGYEQYF
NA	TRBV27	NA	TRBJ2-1	TGTGCCAGCCAGGGTGGCGATGAGCAGTTCTTC	CASQGGDEQFF
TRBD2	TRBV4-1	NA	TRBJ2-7	TGCGCCAGCAGCCAAGAGGGCCCCCGGCTAGCGGGATTCTACGAGCAGTACTTC	CASSQEGPRLAGFYEQYF
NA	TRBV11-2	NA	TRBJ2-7	TGTGCCAGCAGCTTAATTACTACCTACGAGCAGTACTTC	CASSLITTYEQYF
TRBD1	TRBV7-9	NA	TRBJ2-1	TGTGCCAGCAGCCGTGTTTCCCAGGGGGCGAGCAATGAGCAGTTCTTC	CASSRVSQGASNEQFF
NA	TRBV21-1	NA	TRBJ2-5	TGTGCCAGCAGCACCCCCCCCTCGGGGAACCAAGAGACCCAGTACTTC	CASSTPPSGNQETQYF
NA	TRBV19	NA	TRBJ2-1	TGTGCCAGTAGTAACGGCGGCAGCTCCTACAATGAGCAGTTCTTC	CASSNGGSSYNEQFF
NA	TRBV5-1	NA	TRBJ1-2	TGCGCCAGCAGCTTTGGCCTTGGTACAGGGTTAGTCGTTAAACATGGCTACACCTTC	CASSFGLGTGLVVKHGYTF
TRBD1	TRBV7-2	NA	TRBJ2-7	TGTGCCAGCAGCCCCCACAGGGGCCGGAACGAGCAGTACTTC	CASSPHRGRNEQYF
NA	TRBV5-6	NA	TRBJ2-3	TGTGCCAGCAGCTTGGACTTAGGAGCGGCCCATGGTACGCAGTATTTT	CASSLDLGAAHGTQYF
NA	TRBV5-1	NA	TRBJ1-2	TGCGCCAGCAGCCAAGGACAGCCCAACTATGGCTACACCTTC	CASSQGQPNYGYTF
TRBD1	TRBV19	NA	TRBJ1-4	TGTGCCAGTAGTAGGACAGGAGCTAATGAAAAACTGTTTTTT	CASSRTGANEKLFF
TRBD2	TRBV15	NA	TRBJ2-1	TGTGCCACCAGCAGGGAACGACTAGCGGGATTCTACAATGAGCAGTTCTTC	CATSRERLAGFYNEQFF
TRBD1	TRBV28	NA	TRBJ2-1	TGTGCCAGCCTCGGGACAGGATACAATGAGCAGTTCTTC	CASLGTGYNEQFF
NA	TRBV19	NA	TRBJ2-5	TGTGCCTCCAGGGCTGGACAAGAGACCCAGTACTTC	CASRAGQETQYF
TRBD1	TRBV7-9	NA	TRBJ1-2	TGTGCCAGCAGCTCGGGACAGGCATATGGCTACACCTTC	CASSSGQAYGYTF
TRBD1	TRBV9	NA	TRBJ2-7	TGTGCCAGCAGCGTAACCGCCTCCGGGTCAGGGGGCCGCGAGCAGTACTTC	CASSVTASGSGGREQYF
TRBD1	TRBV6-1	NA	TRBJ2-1	TGTGCCAGCAAATCGGACAGGGCAACCTACAATGAGCAGTTCTTC	CASKSDRATYNEQFF
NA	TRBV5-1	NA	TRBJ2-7	TGCGCCAGCAGCGGGGGGACAGACCCTTTTTTTGGCGAGCAGTACTTC	CASSGGTDPFFGEQYF
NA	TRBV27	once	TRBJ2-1	TGTGCCAGCAGTCCCCGGACGGGAAATGAGCAGTTCTTC	CASSPRTGNEQFF
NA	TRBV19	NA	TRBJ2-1	TGTGCCAGTAGTATCCCACAGGGAGTGGGCTCCTACAATGAGCAGTTCTTC	CASSIPQGVGSYNEQFF
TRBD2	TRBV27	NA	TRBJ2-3	TGTGCCAGCAGGGGACTAGCTTCAGATACGCAGTATTTT	CASRGLASDTQYF
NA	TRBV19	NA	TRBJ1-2	TGTGCCAGTACTTCTCGATCGACAGGACTCTATGGCTACACCTTC	CASTSRSTGLYGYTF
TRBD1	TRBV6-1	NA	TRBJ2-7	TGTGCCAGCAGTGGAAAACTCCGGGACAGGGTTGTCTACGAGCAGTACTTC	CASSGKLRDRVVYEQYF
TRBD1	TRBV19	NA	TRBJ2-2	TGTGCCAGTTCGACAGGGGGTAGTAACACCGGGGAGCTGTTTTTT	CASSTGGSNTGELFF